This entry lists 10 T cell receptor beta chains sequenced from one sample in a study of tumor and adjacent non-tumor tissue in lung cancer. This sample's RNA came from whole unsorted tissue. TCRbeta libraries were built with three rounds of nested PCR, modified from ARM-PCR. TCRdb reanalysed the multiplex PCR reads using MiXCR and keeps one entry per CDR3 protein. Among roughly 70,000 distinct CDR3 sequences listed, 55% to 85% were seen once. The material sequenced was lung tumor tissue. Every receptor here comes from a man between 60 and 75 years old with non-small cell lung cancer.

This clonotype was counted a few times. One end of the junction is discordant with germline, which a read error may explain. The chain links TRBV11-2 to TRBJ2-1, with TRBD2 matching over 11 bases. Per the germline V gene, CDR1 is SGHAT and CDR2 is FQNNGV. This CDR3 region has 19 residues. The CDR3, as DNA: TGTGTCAGCAGCTTTAGACTAGCGGGACTCGCCGGCTCCTACAATGAGCAGTTCTTC. It translates to CVSSFRLAGLAGSYNEQFF.

This clonotype was found once. A read error may produce the germline difference seen at one junction end. The chain recombines TRBV29-1 with TRBJ2-7; D might be TRBD2 (7 bases). Germline loops: CDR1 SQVTM, CDR2 ANQGSEA. This CDR3 comprises 12 residues. The CDR3 spells CIGSPGGYEQYF. The CDR3 DNA is TGCATCGGATCCCCGGGGGGCTACGAGCAATACTTC.

The chain couples TRBV20-1 to TRBJ1-1; D might be TRBD1 (5 bases). CDR3 length: 13 amino acids. From germline, CDR1 is DFQATT and CDR2 SNEGSKA (reference sequence). The CDR3 reads CRTRDGRATEAFF. CDR3 sequence (DNA): TGCAGAACTAGAGATGGCAGGGCCACTGAAGCTTTCTTT.

As regards this clonotype: A much more abundant neighbour one base away suggests this may be a read error. The chain carries TRBV5-1 and TRBJ2-1, with TRBD1 as a possible D gene (6 bases). CDR1 SGHRS and CDR2 YFSETQ come from the germline V gene. This CDR3 has 15 amino acids. CDR3 in DNA: TGCGCCAGCAGCTTGCAGACAGGATCCTACAATGAGCAGTCCTTC. Encoded protein: CASSLQTGSYNEQSF.

A few counts support this clonotype. A much larger clone lies one base from this, so it may be a read error. The chain is built from TRBV5-4 and TRBJ2-1, with D unresolved. Trimming cost V 0 bases and J 10 bases, with 8 bases left between them. Germline CDR1 and CDR2: SGHNT and YYREEE (reference sequence). CDR3 length: 12 amino acids. The CDR3 loop is CASSLDVAEQFF. In DNA, the CDR3 is TGTGCCAGCAGCTTGGACGTGGCAGAGCAGTTCTTC. The complete variable domain, with remaining parts taken from reference TRBV5-4 and TRBJ2-1, reads ETGVTQSPTHLIKTRGQQVTLRCSSQSGHNTVSWYQQALGQGPQFIFQYYREEENGRGNFPPRFSGLQFPNYSSELNVNALELDDSALYLCASSLDVAEQFFGPGTRLTVL.

The table lists this clonotype with a few counts. One end of the junction varies from germline; a read error may be responsible. The chain joins TRBV12-3 or TRBV12-4 to TRBJ2-1; D is possibly TRBD2 (5 bases). The length of the CDR3 is 12 residues. The CDR3 protein is CDSSTGLKGQFF. The CDR3 DNA reads TGTGACAGCAGTACGGGATTAAAGGGACAGTTCTTC.

Remarks on this clonotype: Here the CDR3 omits its conserved ending phenylalanine or tryptophan, so a read error is the likely source. CDR3 sequence (DNA): TGTGCCAACAGTGACGAATATGACTACAAGCAGTACTTA. It specifies CANSDEYDYKQYL. The chain uses TRBV12-3 or TRBV12-4 and TRBJ2-7; possible D gene TRBD2, 5 bases. The CDR3 extends over 13 amino acids.

At least ten counts were recorded for this clonotype. The chain combines TRBV20-1 with TRBJ1-5; D is unclear. This CDR3 has 12 amino acids. Germline CDR1 reads DFQATT; CDR2 reads SNEGSKA (reference sequence). V lost 0 bases to trimming and J lost 8 bases, with 8 bases between them. The CDR3 DNA reads TGCAGTGCTAGAGAAGGGAAGAAGCCCCAGCATTTT. As protein: CSAREGKKPQHF.

This rearrangement joins TRBV28 to TRBJ2-2, with D unclear. CDR3 length: 17 residues. CDR1 MDHEN and CDR2 SYDVKM come from the germline V gene. With 4 bases removed from V and 7 bases from J, the gap between germline ends came to 22 bases. CDR3 sequence: CASSSHPGLDGRGELFF. In DNA, the CDR3 is TGTGCCAGCAGTTCTCACCCGGGCCTTGACGGCCGCGGGGAGCTGTTTTTT.

To note about this clonotype: As the CDR3 is not closed by the conserved phenylalanine or tryptophan, this likely results from a read error. The rearrangement joins TRBV6-6 to TRBJ1-1; a weak D match, TRBD1 (6 bases). Germline assignment: CDR1 MNHNY and CDR2 SVGAGI (reference sequence). The CDR3 totals 13 residues. CDR3 bases: TGTGGCAGCAGGCCCCAGGGGATGGCTGAAGCTTTCATT. It specifies CGSRPQGMAEAFI.